The present TCR beta chain was sequenced within a study of tumor-infiltrating lymphocytes in primary liver carcinoma (dated by TCRdb to between 2016 and 2019). Regarding the study in general: Surgical resection was performed in China between 2015 and early 2016 on about 5 patients with histopathologically diagnosed primary liver carcinoma. The five patients, three men and two women aged 30 to 69 years, had hepatocellular carcinoma (four) or combined HCC and intrahepatic cholangiocarcinoma (one). Tumors of the five patients were stage T1-T3 N0M0 with maximum diameters of roughly 4.2 to 11 cm. Roughly 3.65 to 7.5 million productive TCRbeta reads were obtained per sample, and no significant difference in read depth was found between tissue types. For each liver tumor, the study sampled five regions along with adjacent normal tissue and blood, and applied TCRbeta repertoire sequencing, expression microarrays and whole-exome sequencing. TCRbeta repertoire sequencing covered 35 specimens from 5 patients: 25 or so tumor regions, 5 adjacent noncancerous liver tissues and 5 peripheral blood samples. High reproducibility was observed for the technical replicate repertoires, with mean shared-clone rates approximately 0.92 and correlation coefficients above 0.95. Results and caveats for the whole study, not just this receptor: Repertoire overlap was found to be higher between tumor regions (mean around 36%) than between tumor-adjacent (approximately 17%) or tumor-blood (around 15%) pairs, consistent with antigen-driven expansion. Only the TCR beta chain was sequenced, which likely underestimates true repertoire diversity because unpaired alpha chains were not captured. Compared with blood, tumors had a significantly larger share of the repertoire taken up by the top 250 clones (p = 0.039). Comparison of CD4+ and CD8+ T cell repertoires was precluded by the use of bulk unsorted samples. Only 4 or 5 patients were included in the study, and the authors note that the findings should be validated in a larger study.

This clonotype occurred a few times. What antigen it recognizes has not been identified. A much larger clone sits a single nucleotide away, making a read error possible. Blood RNA was extracted from unsorted whole blood with TRIzol reagent; germline DNA came from the DNeasy Blood & Tissue kit. Patients had chronic HBV infection and were treatment-naive at sampling. Before surgery, approximately 3.8 milliliters of peripheral blood were collected into K2EDTA tubes. As encoded in the germline V gene, CDR1 is MGHRA while CDR2 is YSYEKL. The CDR3 sequence holds 12 residues, the cysteine and phenylalanine included. The only DNA kept is the CDR3, 36 bases in frame from the first base. Using a constant-region primer and ProtoScript II reverse transcriptase, TCRbeta-specific cDNA was reverse-transcribed from 500 to 650 ng total RNA. TCRbeta libraries were built with three nested multiplex PCR rounds, a slightly modified ARM-PCR procedure. Each of the first two PCR rounds ran for around 11 cycles using multiplex TRBV1-TRBV30 forward primers together with a Cbeta reverse primer. Sample barcodes and Illumina adapters were added in a final 25-cycle PCR with Deep VentR polymerase. Before sequencing, amplicons between 200 and 500 bp were purified from gel using a QIAquick gel extraction kit. An Illumina HiSeq 2500 was used to sequence the TCRbeta amplicons with 250-bp paired-end reads. The study's own analysis went as follows. To recover full CDR3 sequences, reads were quality-trimmed using Trimmomatic v0.33 and paired reads were then merged using FLASH v1.2.11. V, D and J germline segments were assigned to the rearranged TCRbeta sequences by MiGEC v1.2.1b. Clonotype statistics and Shannon-Wiener diversity indices were calculated with VDJtools v1.0.0. To cut down on sampling bias, every analysis after diversity analysis relied on just the 250 most abundant clonotypes from each sample. TCRdb cleaned the public reads at Q25 with fastp, built clones with MiXCR and kept in-frame beta chains. Identical CDR3 protein sequences are pooled into one entry, listed with their most common genes and DNA. The V and J calls come from TCRdb's annotation, not from the publication. The sample contains about 200,000 distinct CDR3 sequences, around 60% of them found a single time. The ten largest clonotypes hold 5.5% to 9% of the sample.

Sequencing was carried out using peripheral blood. The V and J segments used are TRBV4-1 and TRBJ1-5, with the D gene not clear enough to name. The origin of this receptor is a woman aged 60-75 years with primary liver carcinoma and hepatitis B virus infection. Read as DNA, the sequence is TGCGCCAGCAACCAAGTCGGTCAGCCCCAGCATTTT. Translation gives CASNQVGQPQHF.